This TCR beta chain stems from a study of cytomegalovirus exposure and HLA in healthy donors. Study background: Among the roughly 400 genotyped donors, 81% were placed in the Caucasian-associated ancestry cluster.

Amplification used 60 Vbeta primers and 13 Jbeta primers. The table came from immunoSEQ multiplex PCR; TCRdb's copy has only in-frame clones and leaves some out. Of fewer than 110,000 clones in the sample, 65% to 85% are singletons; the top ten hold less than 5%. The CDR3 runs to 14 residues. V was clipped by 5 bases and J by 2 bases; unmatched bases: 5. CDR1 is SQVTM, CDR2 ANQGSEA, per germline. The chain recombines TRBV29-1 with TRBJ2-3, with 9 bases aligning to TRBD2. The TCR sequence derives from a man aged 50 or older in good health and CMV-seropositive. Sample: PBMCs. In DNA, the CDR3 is TGCAGCGTTCCTCTAGCGGGGCCCACAGATACGCAGTATTTT. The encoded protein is CSVPLAGPTDTQYF.